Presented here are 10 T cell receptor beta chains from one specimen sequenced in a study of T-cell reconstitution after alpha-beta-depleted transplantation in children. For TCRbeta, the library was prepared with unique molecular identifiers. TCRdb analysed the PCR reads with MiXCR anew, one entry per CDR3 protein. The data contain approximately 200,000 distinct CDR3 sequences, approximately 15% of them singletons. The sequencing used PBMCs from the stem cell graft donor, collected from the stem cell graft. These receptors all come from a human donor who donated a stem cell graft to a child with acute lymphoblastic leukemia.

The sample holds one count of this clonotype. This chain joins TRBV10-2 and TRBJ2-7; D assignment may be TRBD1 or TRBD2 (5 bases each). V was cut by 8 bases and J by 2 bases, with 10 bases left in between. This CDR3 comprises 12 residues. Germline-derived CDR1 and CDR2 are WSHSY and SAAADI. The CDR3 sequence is CASGTATYEQYF. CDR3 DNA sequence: TGCGCCAGCGGGACGGCCACCTACGAGCAGTACTTC.

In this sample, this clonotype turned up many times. This CDR3 is CAAGGYNEQFF. Written as DNA, the CDR3 is TGTGCGGCAGGGGGGTACAATGAGCAGTTCTTC. The chain couples TRBV6-5 to TRBJ2-1; maybe TRBD1 (7 bases). This CDR3 spans 11 amino acids. CDR1 and CDR2 from the germline V gene are MNHEY and SVGAGI.

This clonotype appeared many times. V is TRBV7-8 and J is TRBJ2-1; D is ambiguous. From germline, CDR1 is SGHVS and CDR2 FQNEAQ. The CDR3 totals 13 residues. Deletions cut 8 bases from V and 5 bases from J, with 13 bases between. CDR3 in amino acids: CASQTEEDNEQFF. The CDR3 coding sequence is TGTGCCAGCCAGACGGAAGAGGACAATGAGCAGTTCTTC.

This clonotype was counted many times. In nucleotides, the CDR3 is TGCGCCAGCAGCTTGGGCGGACTTGATGACGAGCAGTACTTC. This sequence encodes CASSLGGLDDEQYF. The V gene is TRBV5-1, the J gene TRBJ2-7, with D possibly TRBD2 on 5 matching bases. The germline V gene has CDR1 SGHRS and CDR2 YFSETQ. This CDR3 comprises 14 residues. Between the trimmed V and J ends, which lost 0 bases and 5 bases, there was a span of 12 bases.

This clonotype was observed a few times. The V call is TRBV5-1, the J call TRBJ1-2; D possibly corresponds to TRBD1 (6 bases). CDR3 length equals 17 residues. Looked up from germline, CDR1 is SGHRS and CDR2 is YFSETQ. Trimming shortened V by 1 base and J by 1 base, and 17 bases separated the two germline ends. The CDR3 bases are TGCGCCAGCAGCTTGTGGAGGGGGGGGCGTGATAACTATGGCTACACCTTC. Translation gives CASSLWRGGRDNYGYTF.

The CDR3 coding sequence is TGCGCCAGCAGCGACCCCAAAACAGGGATGGATGAGCAGTTCTTC. As protein: CASSDPKTGMDEQFF. V gene TRBV10-2 combines with J gene TRBJ2-1, with a weak D call TRBD1 (6 bases). With 6 bases removed from V and 8 bases from J, the gap between germline ends came to 20 bases. There are 15 residues in the CDR3. Per the germline V gene, CDR1 is WSHSY and CDR2 is SAAADI.

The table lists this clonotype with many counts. The CDR3 DNA follows: TGCAGTGGTGAGGACAGCTCAACTAATGAAAAACTGTTTTTT. It codes for CSGEDSSTNEKLFF. The chain has TRBV20-1 and TRBJ1-4; D possibly corresponds to TRBD1 (6 bases). Germline loops: CDR1 DFQATT, CDR2 SNEGSKA (reference sequence). The CDR3 runs 14 residues. The V and J ends lost 7 bases and 0 bases respectively, with 12 bases between them.

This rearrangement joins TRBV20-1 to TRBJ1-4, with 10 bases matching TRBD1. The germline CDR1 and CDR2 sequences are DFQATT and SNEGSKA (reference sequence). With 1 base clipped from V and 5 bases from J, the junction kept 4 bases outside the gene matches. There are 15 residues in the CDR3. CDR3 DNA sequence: TGCAGTGCTAGAGTCCAGGACAGGGGGAATGAAAAACTGTTTTTT. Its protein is CSARVQDRGNEKLFF.

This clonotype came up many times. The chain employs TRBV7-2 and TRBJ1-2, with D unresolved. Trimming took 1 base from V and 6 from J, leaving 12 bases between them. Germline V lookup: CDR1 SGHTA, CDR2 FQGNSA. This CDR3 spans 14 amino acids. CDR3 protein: CASSLDLGGDGYTF. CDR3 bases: TGTGCCAGCAGCTTAGATCTAGGTGGGGATGGCTACACCTTC.

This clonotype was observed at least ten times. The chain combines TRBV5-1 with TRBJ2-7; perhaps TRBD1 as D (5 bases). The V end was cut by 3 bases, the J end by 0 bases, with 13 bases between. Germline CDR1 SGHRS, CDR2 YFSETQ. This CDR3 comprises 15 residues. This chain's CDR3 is CASSWTPSSSYEQYF. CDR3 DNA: TGCGCCAGCAGCTGGACACCCTCAAGCTCCTACGAGCAGTACTTC.